This entry lists 23 T cell receptor beta chains sequenced from one sample in a study of B cell selection in AIRE deficiency. The data were produced by immunoSEQ multiplex PCR, yet TCRdb's version contains in-frame clones alone and is incomplete. The sample carries tens of thousands of clones, almost 98% recorded once. Conventional CD4 T cells were sorted as CD4+CD127+ cells. Material: conventional CD4+ T cells sorted from PBMCs. These receptors all come from a human donor with AIRE deficiency.

V is TRBV11-1 and J is TRBJ1-3; 8 bases agree with TRBD1. Germline V CDR1 and CDR2: SGHAT, FQDESV (reference sequence). This CDR3 contains 16 residues. The J segment lost 0 bases and the V segment lost 4 bases, leaving 5 bases of the junction unmatched. The CDR3 region is CASSSRGQVSGNTIYF. CDR3 sequence (DNA): TGTGCCAGCAGCTCGAGGGGACAGGTCTCTGGAAACACCATATATTTT. Full variable domain (missing parts from reference TRBV11-1 and TRBJ1-3): EAEVAQSPRYKITEKSQAVAFWCDPISGHATLYWYRQILGQGPELLVQFQDESVVDDSQLPKDRFSAERLKGVDSTLKIQPAELGDSAMYLCASSSRGQVSGNTIYFGEGSWLTVV.

The J gene is TRBJ2-3, the V gene TRBV7-2; TRBD1 aligns across 10 bases. CDR1 and CDR2 (germline): SGHTA, FQGNSA. Trimming removed 5 bases from V and 2 bases from J; junction bases left unmatched: 4. CDR3 size: 15 residues. The CDR3 DNA follows: TGTGCCAGCAGCCGTGGGACAGGGGACACAGATACGCAGTATTTT. The encoded protein is CASSRGTGDTDTQYF. The variable domain in full, completed from reference TRBV7-2 and TRBJ2-3, reads GAGVSQSPSNKVTEKGKDVELRCDPISGHTALYWYRQSLGQGLEFLIYFQGNSAPDKSGLPSDRFSAERTGGSVSTLTIQRTQQEDSAVYLCASSRGTGDTDTQYFGPGTRLTVL.

V and J are TRBV2 and TRBJ2-5, with 9 bases that match TRBD1. The CDR3 contains 14 residues. Germline CDR1 SNHLY, CDR2 FYNNEI. The ends lost 4 bases at V and 2 bases at J; junction bases unmatched: 2. CDR3 region: CASSGTGAQETQYF. CDR3 bases: TGTGCCAGCAGTGGGACAGGGGCGCAAGAGACCCAGTACTTC. Full variable domain (rest looked up from reference TRBV2 and TRBJ2-5): EPEVTQTPSHQVTQMGQEVILRCVPISNHLYFYWYRQILGQKVEFLVSFYNNEISEKSEIFDDQFSVERPDGSNFTLKIRSTKLEDSAMYFCASSGTGAQETQYFGPGTRLLVL.

The chain has TRBV7-8 and TRBJ2-2; weak D call: TRBD2 (5 bases). The germline CDR1 and CDR2 sequences are SGHVS and FQNEAQ. V was clipped by 6 bases and J by 7 bases, with 27 bases between them. CDR3 size: 18 residues. CDR3 residues: CASRIPSWAEYKVGELFF. As DNA, the CDR3 is TGTGCCAGCAGAATCCCTAGCTGGGCAGAGTATAAGGTCGGGGAGCTGTTTTTT.

The chain has TRBV6-6 and TRBJ1-2; D uncertain. Trimming removed 0 bases at V and 2 bases at J, with 10 bases between. The germline V gene encodes CDR1 MNHNY and CDR2 SVGAGI (reference sequence). This CDR3 contains 15 residues. DNA of the CDR3: TGTGCCAGCAGTTACTCGAAGCCGGTAAACTATGGCTACACCTTC. Its translation: CASSYSKPVNYGYTF.

In regard to this clone: Other DNA sequences in this specimen translate into the identical CDR3. The V call is TRBV6-1, the J call TRBJ1-1; D gene ambiguous. The CDR3 is 15 residues long. V was cut by 3 bases and J by 1 base, with 12 bases left in between. The V gene's germline CDR1 is MNHNS and CDR2 SASEGT. CDR3 nucleotides: TGTGCCAGCAGTGATGGCGTCTCGGCGAACACTGAAGCTTTCTTT. It encodes CASSDGVSANTEAFF.

The chain joins TRBV25-1 to TRBJ1-6, with 8 bases lining up with TRBD1. The CDR3 is 17 amino acids. Germline V gene data show CDR1 as MGHDK and CDR2 as SYGVNS. J gave up 6 bases and V 4 bases, and 11 bases lay outside the gene matches. The CDR3 spells CASSGQGQALGNSPLHF. CDR3 nucleotides: TGTGCCAGCAGTGGTCAGGGACAGGCTCTCGGTAATTCACCCCTCCACTTT.

This sequence joins TRBV6-1 and TRBJ1-3; no clear D. V was shortened by 6 bases and J by 0 bases, with 9 bases between the two germline ends. Germline CDR1 reads MNHNS; CDR2 reads SASEGT. The CDR3 contains 14 residues. The CDR3 reads CASRERGSGNTIYF. Here the CDR3 DNA reads TGTGCCAGCAGAGAACGGGGCTCTGGAAACACCATATATTTT.

V and J are TRBV28 and TRBJ2-1; 15 bases line up with TRBD2. Germline V gene data show CDR1 as MDHEN and CDR2 as SYDVKM. After removal of 4 bases from V and 9 bases from J, the junction contained 7 bases not matched to a gene. This CDR3 region has 16 residues. CDR3 amino acids: CASSSGLAGGVTEQFF. CDR3 in DNA: TGTGCCAGCAGTTCGGGACTAGCGGGAGGAGTGACTGAGCAGTTCTTC. The variable domain in full, completed from reference TRBV28 and TRBJ2-1, reads DVKVTQSSRYLVKRTGEKVFLECVQDMDHENMFWYRQDPGLGLRLIYFSYDVKMKEKGDIPEGYSVSREKKERFSLILESASTNQTSMYLCASSSGLAGGVTEQFFGPGTRLTVL.

The table lists this clone with a count of one. The V call is TRBV19, the J call TRBJ2-7, with 9 bases aligning to TRBD2. Trimming cost V 1 base and J 6 bases; bases outside gene matches: 10. The CDR3 runs to 16 residues. The germline gives CDR1 LNHDA, CDR2 SQIVND (reference sequence). CDR3 nucleotide sequence: TGTGCCAGTAGTATAGTAGCGGGAGTGGCCCACGGCGAGCAGTACTTC. It codes for CASSIVAGVAHGEQYF.

The chain uses TRBV10-3 and TRBJ2-3; maybe TRBD2 (6 bases). Trimming pared 2 bases from V and 6 bases from J, leaving 15 bases between. Looked up from germline, CDR1 is ENHRY and CDR2 is SYGVKD. This CDR3 comprises 15 residues. In DNA, the CDR3 is TGTGCCATCAGTGAGGGCCGGGGGAGGTTGGATACGCAGTATTTT. Its protein product is CAISEGRGRLDTQYF.

The chain couples TRBV28 to TRBJ2-5, with a possible D match to TRBD1 (5 bases). The germline V and J ends were trimmed by 5 bases and 3 bases, with 28 bases remaining between them. The CDR3 runs to 19 residues. The germline V gene has CDR1 MDHEN and CDR2 SYDVKM. The CDR3 DNA sequence: TGTGCCAGCAGTCTCCCCCAGGGCCGTATTGCCGGGCGTAAAGAGACCCAGTACTTC. Amino acid sequence: CASSLPQGRIAGRKETQYF.

The V gene is TRBV7-2, the J gene TRBJ2-7, with 9 bases lining up with TRBD2. The V segment lost 3 bases and the J segment 6 bases; nucleotides outside the gene matches: 9. From germline, CDR1 is SGHTA and CDR2 FQGNSA. The CDR3 contains 15 residues. The DNA for the CDR3 is TGTGCCAGCAGCTTTGACGTAGCGGGAGCCTCCGAGCAGTACTTC. Translation: CASSFDVAGASEQYF. The variable domain in full, with the rest retrieved from reference TRBV7-2 and TRBJ2-7, is GAGVSQSPSNKVTEKGKDVELRCDPISGHTALYWYRQSLGQGLEFLIYFQGNSAPDKSGLPSDRFSAERTGGSVSTLTIQRTQQEDSAVYLCASSFDVAGASEQYFGPGTRLTVT.

The chain couples TRBV18 to TRBJ1-2; 7 bases map to TRBD1. The germline CDR1 and CDR2 sequences are KGHSH and LQKENI. The trim removed 1 base at V and 5 bases at J, leaving 4 bases unmatched. This CDR3 has 14 amino acids. The CDR3 nucleotides are TGTGCCAGCTCACCACGGGGGACAGCATATGGCTACACCTTC. This encodes CASSPRGTAYGYTF.

This chain uses TRBV5-1 with TRBJ2-3; TRBD2 matches 10 bases. CDR3 length: 15 amino acids. V lost 7 bases to trimming and J lost 1 base; unmatched junction nucleotides: 6. Germline CDR1 is SGHRS and CDR2 is YFSETQ. The CDR3 sequence is CASGTGLAGTDTQYF. DNA for the CDR3: TGCGCCAGCGGAACCGGACTAGCGGGCACAGATACGCAGTATTTT. The full variable domain, its missing parts supplied by reference TRBV5-1 and TRBJ2-3, is KAGVTQTPRYLIKTRGQQVTLSCSPISGHRSVSWYQQTPGQGLQFLFEYFSETQRNKGNFPGRFSGRQFSNSRSEMNVSTLELGDSALYLCASGTGLAGTDTQYFGPGTRLTVL.

This rearrangement joins TRBV7-9 to TRBJ1-1; D gene uncertain. Germline assignment: CDR1 SEHNR and CDR2 FQNEAQ (reference sequence). V dropped 2 bases and J dropped 1 base, with 8 bases sitting between them. The CDR3 spans 14 residues. As DNA, the CDR3 is TGTGCCAGCAGCTTATATGGGGAGAACACTGAAGCTTTCTTT. This sequence encodes CASSLYGENTEAFF.

The rearrangement uses TRBV7-2 and TRBJ1-2; a possible D gene is TRBD1 (5 bases). Germline V gives CDR1 SGHTA, CDR2 FQGNSA. The CDR3 is 15 amino acids. Trimming shortened V by 1 base and J by 8 bases, and 17 bases separated the two germline ends. DNA for the CDR3: TGTGCCAGCAGCTTAGACAATGGGGGGATGCGGGGCTACACCTTC. Amino acid sequence: CASSLDNGGMRGYTF.

J is TRBJ1-3 and V is TRBV28; 9 bases match TRBD1. Trimming at V came to 7 bases and at J to 4 bases, leaving 11 bases not matched to a gene. The CDR3 is 16 amino acids. Germline assignment: CDR1 MDHEN and CDR2 SYDVKM. The CDR3 reads CASTETGGGVGNTIYF. CDR3 nucleotides: TGTGCCAGCACGGAGACAGGGGGTGGGGTCGGAAACACCATATATTTT.

The chain joins TRBV7-3 to TRBJ2-1; TRBD2 aligns across 15 bases. V was pared by 5 bases and J by 8 bases, with 22 bases of the junction left unmatched. CDR3 length equals 21 residues. From germline, CDR1 is SGHTA and CDR2 FQGTGA. The CDR3 region is CASSPLGLAGGLGSIVDEQFF. In DNA form, the CDR3 reads TGTGCCAGCAGCCCTCTCGGACTAGCGGGAGGGCTGGGTAGTATCGTCGATGAGCAGTTCTTC.

The chain uses TRBV9 and TRBJ2-1, with D possibly TRBD1 on 8 matching bases. There are 18 residues in the CDR3. Germline loops: CDR1 SGDLS, CDR2 YYNGEE. The ends were cut back, 10 bases at V and 0 bases at J, with 26 bases in the middle. Here the CDR3 reads CAVKLRGRRESSYNEQFF. Here the CDR3 DNA reads TGTGCCGTCAAACTCAGGGGGCGGCGGGAGAGCTCCTACAATGAGCAGTTCTTC.

The rearrangement joins TRBV5-1 to TRBJ2-1; 15 positions agree with TRBD2. This CDR3 is 19 amino acids long. CDR1 SGHRS and CDR2 YFSETQ come from the germline V gene. After removal of 0 bases from V and 10 bases from J, the junction contained 14 bases not matched to a gene. CDR3 amino acids: CASSLVRTSGRVPNGEQFF. In DNA, the CDR3 is TGCGCCAGCAGCTTGGTGAGGACTAGCGGGAGGGTCCCCAACGGGGAGCAGTTCTTC.

V gene TRBV11-2 combines with J gene TRBJ1-1; D gene unclear. Per germline, CDR1 SGHAT and CDR2 FQNNGV. Trimming pared 4 bases from V and 5 bases from J, leaving 5 bases between. This CDR3 contains 11 residues. CDR3 bases: TGTGCCAGCAGCTCTCGAACTGAAGCTTTCTTT. It is translated as CASSSRTEAFF.

V and J are TRBV5-4 and TRBJ1-4; D possibly corresponds to TRBD1 (5 bases). V was pared by 2 bases and J by 4 bases, with 15 bases between. CDR3 size: 16 residues. The germline V gene has CDR1 SGHNT and CDR2 YYREEE (reference sequence). CDR3 residues: CASSFGARSGNEKLFF. The CDR3 region has the DNA TGTGCCAGCAGCTTTGGGGCCAGGTCCGGTAATGAAAAACTGTTTTTT.